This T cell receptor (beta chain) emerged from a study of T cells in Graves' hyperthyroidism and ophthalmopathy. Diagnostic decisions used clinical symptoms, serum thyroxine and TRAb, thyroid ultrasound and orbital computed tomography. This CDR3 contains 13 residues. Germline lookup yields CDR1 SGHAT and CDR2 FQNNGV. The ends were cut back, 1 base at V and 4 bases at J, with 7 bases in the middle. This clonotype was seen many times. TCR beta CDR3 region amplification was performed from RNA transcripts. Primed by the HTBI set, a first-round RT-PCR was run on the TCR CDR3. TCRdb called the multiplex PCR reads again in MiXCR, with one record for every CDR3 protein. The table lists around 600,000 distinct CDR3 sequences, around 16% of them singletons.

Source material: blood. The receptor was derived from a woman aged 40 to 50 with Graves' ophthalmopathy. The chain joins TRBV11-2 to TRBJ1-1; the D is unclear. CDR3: CASSLAARTEAFF. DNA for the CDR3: TGTGCCAGCAGCTTAGCAGCCCGCACTGAAGCTTTCTTT.